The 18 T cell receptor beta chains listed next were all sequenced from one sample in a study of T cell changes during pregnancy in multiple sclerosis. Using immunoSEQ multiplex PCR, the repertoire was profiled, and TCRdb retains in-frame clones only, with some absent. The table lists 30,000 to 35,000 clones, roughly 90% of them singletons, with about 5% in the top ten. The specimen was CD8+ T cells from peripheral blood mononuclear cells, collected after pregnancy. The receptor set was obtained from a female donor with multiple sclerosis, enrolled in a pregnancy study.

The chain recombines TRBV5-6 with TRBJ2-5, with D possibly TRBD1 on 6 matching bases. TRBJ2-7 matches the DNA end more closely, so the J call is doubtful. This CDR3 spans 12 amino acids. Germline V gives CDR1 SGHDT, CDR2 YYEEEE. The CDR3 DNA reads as TGTGCCAGCAGACAACAGGGATCCGAGCAGTACTTC. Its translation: CASRQQGSEQYF.

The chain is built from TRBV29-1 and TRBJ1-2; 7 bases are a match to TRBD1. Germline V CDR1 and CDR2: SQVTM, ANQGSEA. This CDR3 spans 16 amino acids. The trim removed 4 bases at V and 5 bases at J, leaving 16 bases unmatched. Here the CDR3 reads CSVGSREQGLIYGYTF. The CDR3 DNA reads TGCAGCGTTGGGTCTCGAGAACAGGGGTTGATTTATGGCTACACCTTC.

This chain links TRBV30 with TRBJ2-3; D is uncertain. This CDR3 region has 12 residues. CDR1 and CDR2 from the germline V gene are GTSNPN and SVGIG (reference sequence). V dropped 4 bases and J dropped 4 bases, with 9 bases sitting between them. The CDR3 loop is CAWMSMADTQYF. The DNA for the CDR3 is TGTGCCTGGATGAGTATGGCAGATACGCAGTATTTT.

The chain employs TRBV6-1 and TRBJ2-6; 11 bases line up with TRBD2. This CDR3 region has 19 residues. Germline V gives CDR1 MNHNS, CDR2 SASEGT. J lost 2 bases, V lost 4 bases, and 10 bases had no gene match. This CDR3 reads CASSVYSGGAQTGANVLTF. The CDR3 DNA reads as TGTGCCAGCAGTGTCTATAGCGGGGGGGCTCAGACTGGGGCCAACGTCCTGACTTTC.

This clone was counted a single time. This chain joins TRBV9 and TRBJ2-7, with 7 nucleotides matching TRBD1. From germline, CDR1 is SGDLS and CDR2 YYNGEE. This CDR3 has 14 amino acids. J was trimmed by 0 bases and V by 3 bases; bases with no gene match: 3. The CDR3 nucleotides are TGTGCCAGCAGCGGACAGGGTAGCTCCTACGAGCAGTACTTC. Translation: CASSGQGSSYEQYF.

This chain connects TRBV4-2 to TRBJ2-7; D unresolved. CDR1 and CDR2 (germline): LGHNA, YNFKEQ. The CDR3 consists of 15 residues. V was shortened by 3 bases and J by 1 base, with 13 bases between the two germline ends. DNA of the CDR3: TGTGCCAGCAGCCAGCCACTGTCTGCTTCCTACGAGCAGTACTTC. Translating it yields CASSQPLSASYEQYF.

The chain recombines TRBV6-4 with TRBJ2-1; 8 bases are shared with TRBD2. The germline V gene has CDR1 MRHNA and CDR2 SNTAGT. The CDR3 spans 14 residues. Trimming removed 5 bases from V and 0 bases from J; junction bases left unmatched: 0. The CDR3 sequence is CASSRGGSYNEQFF. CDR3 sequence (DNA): TGTGCCAGCAGTCGGGGGGGCTCCTACAATGAGCAGTTCTTC.

CDR3 bases: TGTGCCAGCAGCTTAGCCTGGGGCGGAACTAATGAAAAACTGTTTTTT. It is translated as CASSLAWGGTNEKLFF. The gene calls are TRBV11-2 and TRBJ1-4; TRBD1 might be the D (5 bases). This CDR3 is built from 16 residues. Germline V gene sequence: CDR1 SGHAT, CDR2 FQNNGV. Trimming removed 1 base from V and 1 base from J, with 10 bases in between.

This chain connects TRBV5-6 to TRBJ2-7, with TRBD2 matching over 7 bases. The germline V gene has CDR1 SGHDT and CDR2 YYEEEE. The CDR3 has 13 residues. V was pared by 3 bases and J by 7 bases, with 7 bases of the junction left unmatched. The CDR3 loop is CASSSGGDREQYF. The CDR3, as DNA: TGTGCCAGCAGCTCTGGGGGGGATCGGGAGCAGTACTTC.

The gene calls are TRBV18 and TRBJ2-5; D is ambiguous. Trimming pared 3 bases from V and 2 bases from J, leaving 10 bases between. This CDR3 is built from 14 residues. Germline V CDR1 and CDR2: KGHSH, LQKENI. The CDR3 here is CASSPTARQETQYF. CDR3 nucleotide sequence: TGTGCCAGCTCACCTACTGCGCGACAAGAGACCCAGTACTTC.

This CDR3 reads CASSPQDGPNTGELFF. CDR3 DNA: TGTGCCAGCAGCCCACAGGACGGACCGAACACCGGGGAGCTGTTTTTT. This chain connects TRBV9 to TRBJ2-2; D is possibly TRBD1 (5 bases). Trimming left V 4 bases short and J 0 bases short, with 13 bases between. Germline lookup yields CDR1 SGDLS and CDR2 YYNGEE. This CDR3 region has 16 residues.

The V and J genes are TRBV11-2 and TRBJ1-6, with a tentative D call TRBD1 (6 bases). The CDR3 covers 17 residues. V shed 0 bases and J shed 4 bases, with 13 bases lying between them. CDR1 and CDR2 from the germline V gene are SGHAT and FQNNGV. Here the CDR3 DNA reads TGTGCCAGCAGCTTAGAGGGGGCCATCACTTATAATTCACCCCTCCACTTT. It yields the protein CASSLEGAITYNSPLHF.

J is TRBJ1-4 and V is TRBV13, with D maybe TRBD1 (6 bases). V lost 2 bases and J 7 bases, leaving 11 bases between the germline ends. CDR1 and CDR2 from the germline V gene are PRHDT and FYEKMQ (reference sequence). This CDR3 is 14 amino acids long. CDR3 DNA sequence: TGTGCCAGCAGCTTACGGGAAGGGGGTGAAAAACTGTTTTTT. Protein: CASSLREGGEKLFF.

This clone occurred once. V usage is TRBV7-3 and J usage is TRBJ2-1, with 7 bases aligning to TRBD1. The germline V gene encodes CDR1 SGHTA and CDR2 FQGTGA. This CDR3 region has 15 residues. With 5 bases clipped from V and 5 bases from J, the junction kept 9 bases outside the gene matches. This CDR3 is CASSPTGTDNNEQFF. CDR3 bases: TGTGCCAGCAGCCCGACCGGGACAGACAACAATGAGCAGTTCTTC.

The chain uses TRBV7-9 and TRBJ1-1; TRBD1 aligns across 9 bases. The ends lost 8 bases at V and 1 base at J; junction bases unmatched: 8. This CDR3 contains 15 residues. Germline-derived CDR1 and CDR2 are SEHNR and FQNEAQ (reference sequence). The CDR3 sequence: CASDRTGEGNTEAFF. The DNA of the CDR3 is TGTGCCAGCGACCGGACAGGGGAGGGGAACACTGAAGCTTTCTTT.

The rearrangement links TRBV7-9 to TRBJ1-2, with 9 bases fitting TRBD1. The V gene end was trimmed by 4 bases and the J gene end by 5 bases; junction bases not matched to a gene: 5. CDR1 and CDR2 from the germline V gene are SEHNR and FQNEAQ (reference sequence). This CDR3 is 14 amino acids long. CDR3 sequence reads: CASSSGQGPYGYTF. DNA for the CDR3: TGTGCCAGCAGCTCGGGACAGGGACCTTATGGCTACACCTTC.

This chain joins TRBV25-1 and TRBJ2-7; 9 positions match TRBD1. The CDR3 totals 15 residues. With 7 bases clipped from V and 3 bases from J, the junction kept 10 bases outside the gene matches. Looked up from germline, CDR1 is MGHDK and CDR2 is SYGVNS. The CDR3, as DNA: TGTGCCAGCAAGTCTCCGGGACAGGGACTCTACGAGCAGTACTTC. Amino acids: CASKSPGQGLYEQYF.

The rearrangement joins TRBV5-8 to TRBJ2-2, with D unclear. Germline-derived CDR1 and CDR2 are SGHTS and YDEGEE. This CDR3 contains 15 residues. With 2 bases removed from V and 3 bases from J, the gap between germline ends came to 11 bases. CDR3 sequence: CASSFSRPDTGELFF. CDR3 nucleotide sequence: TGTGCCAGCAGCTTTTCTAGACCAGACACCGGGGAGCTGTTTTTT.